This T cell receptor beta chain was sequenced for a study of control samples from healthy donors and cancer patients (dated by TCRdb to the early 2020s). Library method: the immunoSEQ multiplex PCR assay. Not all clones reach the TCRdb copy of this immuneACCESS table, which keeps in-frame sequences only. Checked studies attribute under half of the gap to unresolved V genes and leave the rest unexplained. The sample table shows 130,000 or so clones, and around nine tenths are seen once. Under 9% of the sample is held by the ten biggest clonotypes. This clone was picked up a small number of times. No antigen is known for it. No clone much larger than this one lies a single base away; base qualities are absent. V and J are trimmed by 10 bases and 4 bases, and the gene matches miss 12 bases of the junction. Sequences ENHRY (CDR1) and SYGVKD (CDR2) are obtained from the germline V gene. From the cysteine through the phenylalanine, the CDR3 covers 15 amino acids. Only the CDR3 region is kept as DNA, spanning 45 bases read in frame from base 1.

This receptor was identified in a man aged 45-60 years with head and neck cancer. The sequence is built from TRBV10-3 and TRBJ2-1; 8 middle bases align to TRBD2. Sequenced sample: PBMCs. The DNA sequence follows: TGTGCCAGCACTTCGGGAGGGTCCAGATACAATGAGCAGTTCTTC. The resulting protein is CASTSGGSRYNEQFF.